This TCR beta chain is drawn from a study of cytomegalovirus exposure and HLA in healthy donors. Across the whole study: HLA-typed donors were the source of around 80 million unique TCRs, which an early data release held.

Use of 60 Vbeta and 13 Jbeta primers characterized the PCR. Here immunoSEQ multiplex PCR was the method, and the copy in TCRdb shows in-frame clones only, minus some. This table has under 200,000 clones, about four fifths appearing once. With respect to this clone: Its antigen is not known.

The germline gives CDR1 WNHNN, CDR2 SYGVQD (reference sequence). There are 14 residues in the CDR3. The V end lost 3 bases, the J end lost 5 bases, and 12 bases lay between the germline ends. General study results and limits: In vitro checks showed that a few CMV-associated chains really do target CMV antigens. For most TCR beta V segments, an earlier analysis put the productive rate at about 87% or about 30% of the time. TRBV6-2, TRBV6-3 and some other V segments were excluded as indistinguishable.

This clonotype was sampled from a woman aged 18-30 years in good health and CMV-seronegative. The chain employs TRBV10-1 and TRBJ2-3; a weak D match, TRBD2 (6 bases). Source material: PBMCs. The CDR3, as DNA: TGCGCCAGCAGTGAATCGGGAGCTGGAGATACGCAGTATTTT. It specifies CASSESGAGDTQYF.